This T cell receptor beta chain originates from a study of T cell responses to AZD1222 COVID-19 vaccine. Whole-study findings and limits: Dominant at 160-218 and 743-854, vaccine-associated CD4 TCRs also spanned spike.

Sequencing was performed with immunoSEQ multiplex PCR; in TCRdb, only in-frame clones are kept and a portion is missing. In the table there are roughly 80,000 clones, just over 90% of which are singletons. This CDR3 is built from 15 residues. Trimming pared 1 base from V and 5 bases from J, leaving 14 bases between. Germline V CDR1 and CDR2: SNHLY, FYNNEI. This clone was seen only once. Its specificity is not known. Here the sequenced sample was peripheral blood, taken 28 days after the second AZD1222 dose. This sequence was found in an adult who received the AZD1222 COVID-19 vaccine. The chain has TRBV2 and TRBJ1-2; D is undetermined. Here the CDR3 DNA reads TGTGCCAGCAGTGAAGAGGCAGAAAACCTTTATGGCTACACCTTC. Residues: CASSEEAENLYGYTF.